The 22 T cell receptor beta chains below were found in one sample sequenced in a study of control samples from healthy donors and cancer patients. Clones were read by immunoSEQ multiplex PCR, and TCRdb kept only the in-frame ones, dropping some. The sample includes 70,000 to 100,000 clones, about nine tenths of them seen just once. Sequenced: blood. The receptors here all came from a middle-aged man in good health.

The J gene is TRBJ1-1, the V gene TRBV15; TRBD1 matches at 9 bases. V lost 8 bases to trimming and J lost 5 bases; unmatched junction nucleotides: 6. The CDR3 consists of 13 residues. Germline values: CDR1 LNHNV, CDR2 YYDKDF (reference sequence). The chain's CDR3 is CATGDRVITEAFF. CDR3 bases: TGTGCCACCGGGGACAGGGTTATTACTGAAGCTTTCTTT.

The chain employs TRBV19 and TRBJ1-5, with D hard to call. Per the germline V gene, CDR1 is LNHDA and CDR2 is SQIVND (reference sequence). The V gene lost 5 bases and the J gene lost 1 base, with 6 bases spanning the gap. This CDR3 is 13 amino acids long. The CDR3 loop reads CASSFASNQPQHF. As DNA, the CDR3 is TGTGCCAGTAGTTTCGCGAGCAATCAGCCCCAGCATTTT.

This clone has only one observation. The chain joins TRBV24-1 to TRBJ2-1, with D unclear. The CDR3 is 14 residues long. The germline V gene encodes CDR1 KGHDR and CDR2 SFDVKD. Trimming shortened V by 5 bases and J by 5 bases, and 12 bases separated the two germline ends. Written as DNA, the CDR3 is TGTGCCACCAGTGTAGTGGGGATACACAATGAGCAGTTCTTC. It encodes CATSVVGIHNEQFF.

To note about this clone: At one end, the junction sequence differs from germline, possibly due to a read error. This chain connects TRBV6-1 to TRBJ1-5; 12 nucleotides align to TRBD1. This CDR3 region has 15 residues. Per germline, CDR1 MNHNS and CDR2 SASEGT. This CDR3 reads CASSAGTGGKQPQHF. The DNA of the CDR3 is TGTGCCAGCAGTGCAGGGACAGGGGGCAAACAGCCCCAGCATTTT.

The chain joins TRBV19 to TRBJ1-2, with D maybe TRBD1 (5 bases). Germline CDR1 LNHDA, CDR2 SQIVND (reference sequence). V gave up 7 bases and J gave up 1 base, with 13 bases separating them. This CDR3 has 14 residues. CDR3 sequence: CASKRGHNNYGYTF. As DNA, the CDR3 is TGTGCCAGTAAGAGGGGCCACAATAACTATGGCTACACCTTC.

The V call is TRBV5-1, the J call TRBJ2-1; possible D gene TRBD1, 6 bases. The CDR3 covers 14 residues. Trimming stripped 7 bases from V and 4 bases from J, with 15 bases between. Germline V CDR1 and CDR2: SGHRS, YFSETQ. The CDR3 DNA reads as TGCGCCAGCGACGTTGGGGGCGGATACAATGAGCAGTTCTTC. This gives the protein CASDVGGGYNEQFF.

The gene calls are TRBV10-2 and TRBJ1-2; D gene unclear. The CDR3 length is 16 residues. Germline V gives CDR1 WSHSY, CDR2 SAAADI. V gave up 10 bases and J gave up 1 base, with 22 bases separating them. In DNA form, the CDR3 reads TGCGCCACCCGCGGCCAGAGCCTCCAGCTTAACTATGGCTACACCTTC. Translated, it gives CATRGQSLQLNYGYTF.

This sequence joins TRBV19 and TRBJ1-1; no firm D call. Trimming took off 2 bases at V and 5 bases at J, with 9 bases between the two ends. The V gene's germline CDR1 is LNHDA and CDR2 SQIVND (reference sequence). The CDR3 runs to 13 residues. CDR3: CASSIIAGTEAFF. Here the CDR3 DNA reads TGTGCCAGTAGTATAATTGCGGGGACTGAAGCTTTCTTT. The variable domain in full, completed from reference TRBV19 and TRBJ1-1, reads DGGITQSPKYLFRKEGQNVTLSCEQNLNHDAMYWYRQDPGQGLRLIYYSQIVNDFQKGDIAEGYSVSREKKESFPLTVTSAQKNPTAFYLCASSIIAGTEAFFGQGTRLTVV.

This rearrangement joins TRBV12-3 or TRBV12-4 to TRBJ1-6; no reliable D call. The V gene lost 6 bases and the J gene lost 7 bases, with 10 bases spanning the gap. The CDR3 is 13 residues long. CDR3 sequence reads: CASSIQENSPLHF. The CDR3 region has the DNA TGTGCCAGCAGCATCCAGGAAAATTCACCCCTCCACTTT.

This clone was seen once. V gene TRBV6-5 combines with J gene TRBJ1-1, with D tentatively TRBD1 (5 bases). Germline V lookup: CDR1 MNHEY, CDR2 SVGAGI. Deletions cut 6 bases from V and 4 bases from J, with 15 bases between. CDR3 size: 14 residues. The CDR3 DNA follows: TGTGCCAGCAGAGAGACCTGGGACGGCACTGAAGCTTTCTTT. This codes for CASRETWDGTEAFF.

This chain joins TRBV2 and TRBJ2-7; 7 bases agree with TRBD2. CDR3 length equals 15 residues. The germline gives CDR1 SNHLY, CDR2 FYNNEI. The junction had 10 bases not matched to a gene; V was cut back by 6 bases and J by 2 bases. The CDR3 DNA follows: TGTGCCAGCAGCGGGGAGGGGTTTTCCCCCTACGAGCAGTACTTC. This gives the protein CASSGEGFSPYEQYF.

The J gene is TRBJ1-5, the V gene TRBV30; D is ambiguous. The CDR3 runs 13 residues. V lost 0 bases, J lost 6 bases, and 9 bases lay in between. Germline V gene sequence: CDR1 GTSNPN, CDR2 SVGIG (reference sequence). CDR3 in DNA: TGTGCCTGGAGTGTAAAGGCGGGTCAGCCCCAGCATTTT. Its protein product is CAWSVKAGQPQHF.

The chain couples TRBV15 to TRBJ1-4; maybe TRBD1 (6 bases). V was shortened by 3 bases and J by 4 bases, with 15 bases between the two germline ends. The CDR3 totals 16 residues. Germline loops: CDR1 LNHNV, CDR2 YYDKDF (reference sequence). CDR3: CATSRRPGVNNEKLFF. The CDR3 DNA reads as TGTGCCACCAGCAGGAGACCAGGGGTCAATAATGAAAAACTGTTTTTT.

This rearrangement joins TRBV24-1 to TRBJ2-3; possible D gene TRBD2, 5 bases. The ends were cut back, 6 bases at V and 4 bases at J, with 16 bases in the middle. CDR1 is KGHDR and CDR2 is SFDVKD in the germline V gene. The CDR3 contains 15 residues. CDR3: CATSPGAPGADTQYF. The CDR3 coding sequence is TGTGCCACCAGTCCTGGTGCCCCCGGGGCAGATACGCAGTATTTT.

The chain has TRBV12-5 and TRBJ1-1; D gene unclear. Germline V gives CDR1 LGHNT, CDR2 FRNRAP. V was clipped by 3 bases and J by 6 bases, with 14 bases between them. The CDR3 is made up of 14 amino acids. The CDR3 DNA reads TGTGCTAGTGGTTTCAGTCTCCCGGGCGCTGAAGCTTTCTTT. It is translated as CASGFSLPGAEAFF.

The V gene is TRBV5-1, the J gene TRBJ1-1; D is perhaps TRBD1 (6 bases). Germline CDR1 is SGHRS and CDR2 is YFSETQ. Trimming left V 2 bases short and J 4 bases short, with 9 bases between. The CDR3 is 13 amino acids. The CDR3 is CASSLSGVTEAFF. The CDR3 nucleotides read TGCGCCAGCAGCTTATCAGGGGTCACTGAAGCTTTCTTT.

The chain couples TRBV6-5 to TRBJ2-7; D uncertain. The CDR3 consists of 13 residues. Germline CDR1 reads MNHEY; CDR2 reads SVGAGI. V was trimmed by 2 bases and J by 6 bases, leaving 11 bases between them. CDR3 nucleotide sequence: TGTGCCAGCAGTTACCCTGACCTCGGCGAGCAGTACTTC. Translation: CASSYPDLGEQYF.

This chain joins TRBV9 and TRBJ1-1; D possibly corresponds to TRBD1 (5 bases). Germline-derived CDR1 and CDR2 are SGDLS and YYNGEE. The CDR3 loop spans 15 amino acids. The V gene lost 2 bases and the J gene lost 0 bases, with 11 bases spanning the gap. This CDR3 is CASSVQAGVNTEAFF. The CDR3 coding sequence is TGTGCCAGCAGCGTCCAAGCGGGGGTGAACACTGAAGCTTTCTTT.

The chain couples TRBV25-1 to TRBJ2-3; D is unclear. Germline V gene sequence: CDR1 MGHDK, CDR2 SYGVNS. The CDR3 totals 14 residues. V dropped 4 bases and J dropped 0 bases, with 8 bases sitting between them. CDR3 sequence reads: CASSGSTSTDTQYF. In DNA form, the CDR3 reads TGTGCCAGCAGTGGTTCGACTAGCACAGATACGCAGTATTTT.

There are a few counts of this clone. The CDR3 sequence is CASSQGQGANQPQHF. DNA of the CDR3: TGTGCCAGCAGCCAAGGACAGGGGGCAAATCAGCCCCAGCATTTT. The V gene is TRBV3-1 (or the pseudogene TRBV3-2), the J gene TRBJ1-5; TRBD1 agrees at 10 bases. Germline CDR1 is LGHDT and CDR2 is YNNKEL (reference sequence). J lost 4 bases, V lost 1 base, and 1 base had no gene match. CDR3 length: 15 amino acids.

CDR3 in DNA: TGCAGCGTTGTAGGCACTGAAGCTTTCTTT. Amino acid sequence: CSVVGTEAFF. The chain employs TRBV29-1 and TRBJ1-1; D unclear. V was cut by 4 bases and J by 4 bases, with 4 bases left in between. The CDR3 is 10 amino acids. CDR1 is SQVTM and CDR2 is ANQGSEA in the germline V gene. Drawing the rest from reference TRBV29-1 and TRBJ1-1, the complete variable domain is SAVISQKPSRDICQRGTSLTIQCQVDSQVTMMFWYRQQPGQSLTLIATANQGSEATYESGFVIDKFPISRPNLTFSTLTVSNMSPEDSSIYLCSVVGTEAFFGQGTRLTVV.

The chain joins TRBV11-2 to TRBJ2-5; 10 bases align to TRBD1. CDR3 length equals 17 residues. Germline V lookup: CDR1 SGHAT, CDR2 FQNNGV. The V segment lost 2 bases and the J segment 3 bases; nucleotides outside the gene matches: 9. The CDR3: CASSLTHGTGVEETQYF. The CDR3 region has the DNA TGTGCCAGCAGCTTAACACACGGGACAGGGGTGGAAGAGACCCAGTACTTC.